These 4 T cell receptor beta chains came from one sample sequenced in a study of T-cell memory formation after mild COVID-19. TCRdb redid the calling of the 5' RACE reads with MiXCR, one entry per CDR3 protein. The sample consists of roughly 200,000 distinct CDR3 sequences, around a fifth of them appearing once. The sequenced sample was PBMCs or a T cell subset sorted from them (not recorded which). These TCRs come from an adult woman who had mild COVID-19 (a few samples of this study predate the infection). Cell type and time point are not known.

This sequence joins TRBV2 and TRBJ2-5; maybe TRBD2 (5 bases). The germline CDR1 and CDR2 sequences are SNHLY and FYNNEI. CDR3 length: 16 amino acids. V was trimmed by 2 bases and J by 4 bases, leaving 17 bases between them. The CDR3 DNA reads as TGTGCCAGCAGTGAAAAAATGTTAGCGTCGAGAGAGACCCAGTACTTC. Its protein product is CASSEKMLASRETQYF.

Concerning this clonotype: At one end, the junction sequence differs from germline, possibly due to a read error. The chain links TRBV11-2 to TRBJ2-3; no clear D gene. This CDR3 has 14 amino acids. CDR1 and CDR2 from the germline V gene are SGHAT and FQNNGV. For the CDR3, the DNA is TGTGCAAGCAGCTTATCTGTGGGCACAGATACGCAGTATTTT. Translated: CASSLSVGTDTQYF.

The chain couples TRBV19 to TRBJ2-4, with 13 positions matching TRBD2. CDR3 length: 16 residues. The ends lost 5 bases at V and 3 bases at J; junction bases unmatched: 4. Germline assignment: CDR1 LNHDA and CDR2 SQIVND (reference sequence). The CDR3 loop is CASSPGLAGDKNIQYF. The CDR3 region has the DNA TGTGCCAGTAGTCCTGGACTAGCGGGGGACAAAAACATTCAGTACTTC.

A few counts support this clonotype. The chain has TRBV7-6 and TRBJ1-1, with TRBD1 matching over 7 bases. Germline loops: CDR1 SGHVS, CDR2 FNYEAQ. V gave up 3 bases and J gave up 1 base; unmatched junction bases: 8. The CDR3 has 16 amino acids. CDR3: CASSLVPGQRNTEAFF. CDR3 in DNA: TGTGCCAGCAGCTTGGTCCCGGGACAGAGGAACACTGAAGCTTTCTTT.